The clone carrying this TCR beta chain has at least ten counts. The sample originates from a study of T-cell reconstitution after alpha-beta-depleted transplantation in children. This CDR3 has 15 residues. Germline assignment: CDR1 SGHRS and CDR2 YFSETQ. J gave up 1 base and V 3 bases, and 6 bases lay outside the gene matches. It was with unique molecular identifiers that the TCRbeta library was prepared. TCRdb ran MiXCR on the PCR reads and lists one entry per CDR3 protein. The table lists around 71,000 distinct CDR3 sequences, approximately 7.4% of them singletons. The chain uses TRBV5-1 and TRBJ1-1, with 7 bases aligning to TRBD1. This TCR derives from a human donor who donated a stem cell graft to a child with acute lymphoblastic leukemia. This sample comprised PBMCs from the stem cell graft donor, obtained from the stem cell graft. The CDR3: CASSSSGQRNTEAFF. The CDR3 DNA sequence: TGCGCCAGCAGCTCCTCGGGACAGAGGAACACTGAAGCTTTCTTT.